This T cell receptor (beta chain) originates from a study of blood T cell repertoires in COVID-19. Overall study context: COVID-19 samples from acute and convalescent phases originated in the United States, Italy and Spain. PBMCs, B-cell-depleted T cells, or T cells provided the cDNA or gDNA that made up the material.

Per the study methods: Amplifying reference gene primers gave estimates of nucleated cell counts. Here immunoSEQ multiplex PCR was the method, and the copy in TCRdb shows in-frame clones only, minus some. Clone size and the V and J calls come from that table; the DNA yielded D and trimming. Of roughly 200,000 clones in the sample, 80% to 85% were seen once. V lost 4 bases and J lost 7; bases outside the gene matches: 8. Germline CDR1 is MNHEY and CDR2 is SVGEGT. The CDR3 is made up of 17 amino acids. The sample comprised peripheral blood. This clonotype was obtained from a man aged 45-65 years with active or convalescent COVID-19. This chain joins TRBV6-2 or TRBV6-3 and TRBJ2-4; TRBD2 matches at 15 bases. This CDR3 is CASSSGLAGGCGNIQYF. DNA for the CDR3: TGTGCCAGCAGTTCAGGACTAGCGGGGGGGTGCGGGAACATTCAGTACTTC.